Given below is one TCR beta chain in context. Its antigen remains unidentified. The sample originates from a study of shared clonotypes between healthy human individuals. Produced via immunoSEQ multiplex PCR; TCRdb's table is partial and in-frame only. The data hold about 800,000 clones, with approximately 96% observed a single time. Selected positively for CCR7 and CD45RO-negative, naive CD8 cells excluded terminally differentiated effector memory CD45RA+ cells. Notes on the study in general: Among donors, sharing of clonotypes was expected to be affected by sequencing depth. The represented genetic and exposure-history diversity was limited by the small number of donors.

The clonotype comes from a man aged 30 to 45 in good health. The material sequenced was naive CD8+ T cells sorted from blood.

CDR3 coding DNA: TGCGCCAGCAGCCACCGGGACCCCACACGGGAGCTGTTTTTT. This gives the protein CASSHRDPTRELFF. This chain links TRBV5-1 with TRBJ2-2; D might be TRBD1 or TRBD2, each matching 5 bases. Germline CDR1 is SGHRS and CDR2 is YFSETQ. The CDR3 consists of 14 residues. Trimming stripped 4 bases from V and 9 bases from J, with 16 bases between.